This record looks at one TCR beta chain sequence and its context. As yet, its antigen is unknown. Caucasian, healthy and from Russia, the donors were aged between roughly 6 and 100. This record belongs to a study of blood T cells in healthy people across ages. The study, taken as a whole, reports: Per million T cells, TCR beta diversity dropped roughly linearly as age increased.

The use of a sample-barcoded 5' primer and a J-beta primer mix characterized a second PCR of roughly 6 to 11 cycles. Every molecule of cDNA carried a tag from a template-switch adaptor with 12 random nucleotides. MiXCR, applied by TCRdb to the 5' RACE reads, yields one record per CDR3 protein. The sample includes some 640,000 distinct CDR3 sequences, around 48% of them seen just once. Germline CDR1 reads MDHEN; CDR2 reads SYDVKM. The CDR3 has 12 residues. V was clipped by 6 bases and J by 7 bases, with 12 bases between them. The chain uses TRBV28 and TRBJ1-1, with D maybe TRBD1 (6 bases). This TCR was recovered from a woman aged 55-69 years in good health. Specimen: blood. CDR3 amino acids: CASSQYRDEAFF. The CDR3 nucleotides are TGTGCCAGCAGCCAATACAGGGATGAAGCTTTCTTT.